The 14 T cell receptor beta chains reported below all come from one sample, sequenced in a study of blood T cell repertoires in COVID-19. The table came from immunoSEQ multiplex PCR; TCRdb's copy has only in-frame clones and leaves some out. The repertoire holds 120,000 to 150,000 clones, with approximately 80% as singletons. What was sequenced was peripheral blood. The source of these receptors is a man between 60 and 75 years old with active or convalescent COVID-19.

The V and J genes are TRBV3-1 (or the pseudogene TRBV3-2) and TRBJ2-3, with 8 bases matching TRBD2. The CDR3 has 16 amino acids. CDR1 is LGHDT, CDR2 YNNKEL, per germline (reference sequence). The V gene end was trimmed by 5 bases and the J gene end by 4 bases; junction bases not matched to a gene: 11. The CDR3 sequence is CASSYIREGRADTQYF. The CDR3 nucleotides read TGTGCCAGCAGCTACATACGGGAGGGCCGCGCAGATACGCAGTATTTT.

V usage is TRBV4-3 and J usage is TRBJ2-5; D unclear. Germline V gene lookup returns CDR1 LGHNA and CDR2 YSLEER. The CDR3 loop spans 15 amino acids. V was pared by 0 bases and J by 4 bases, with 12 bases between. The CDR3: CASSQDSQRSETQYF. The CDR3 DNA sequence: TGCGCCAGCAGCCAAGACTCGCAGAGGTCAGAGACCCAGTACTTC.

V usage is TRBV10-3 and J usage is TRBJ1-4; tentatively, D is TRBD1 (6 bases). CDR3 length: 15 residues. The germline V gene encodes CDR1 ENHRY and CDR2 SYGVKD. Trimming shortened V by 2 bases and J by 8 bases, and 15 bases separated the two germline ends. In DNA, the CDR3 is TGTGCCATCAGTGAGGGGGGGGCAGGCTTAGAAAAACTGTTTTTT. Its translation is CAISEGGAGLEKLFF.

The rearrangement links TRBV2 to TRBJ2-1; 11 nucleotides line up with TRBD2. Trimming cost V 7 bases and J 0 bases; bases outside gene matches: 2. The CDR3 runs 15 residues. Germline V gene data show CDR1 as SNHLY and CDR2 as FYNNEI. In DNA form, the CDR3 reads TGTGCCAGCACCGGGACTAGCGGCTCCTACAATGAGCAGTTCTTC. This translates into CASTGTSGSYNEQFF. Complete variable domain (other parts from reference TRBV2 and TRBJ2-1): EPEVTQTPSHQVTQMGQEVILRCVPISNHLYFYWYRQILGQKVEFLVSFYNNEISEKSEIFDDQFSVERPDGSNFTLKIRSTKLEDSAMYFCASTGTSGSYNEQFFGPGTRLTVL.

The CDR3 is CASSSEAGTYQETQYF. The CDR3 DNA reads TGTGCCAGCAGTTCAGAAGCGGGAACGTACCAAGAGACCCAGTACTTC. V usage is TRBV6-5 and J usage is TRBJ2-5; TRBD2 aligns across 7 bases. Trimming took 4 bases from V and 0 from J; bases not matched to a gene: 8. Germline assignment: CDR1 MNHEY and CDR2 SVGAGI. The CDR3 has 16 amino acids.

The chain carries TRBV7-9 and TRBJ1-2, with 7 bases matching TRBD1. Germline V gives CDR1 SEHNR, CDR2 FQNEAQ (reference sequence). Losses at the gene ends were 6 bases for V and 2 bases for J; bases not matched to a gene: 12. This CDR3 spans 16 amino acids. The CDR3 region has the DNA TGTGCCAGCAGTCCTCTCCGGGACAGTTTAAACTATGGCTACACCTTC. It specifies CASSPLRDSLNYGYTF.

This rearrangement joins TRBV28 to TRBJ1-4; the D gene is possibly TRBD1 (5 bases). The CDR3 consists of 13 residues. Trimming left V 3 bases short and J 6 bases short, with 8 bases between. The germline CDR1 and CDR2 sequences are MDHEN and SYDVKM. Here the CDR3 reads CASSFRADEKLFF. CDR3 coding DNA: TGTGCCAGCAGTTTCAGGGCCGATGAAAAACTGTTTTTT.

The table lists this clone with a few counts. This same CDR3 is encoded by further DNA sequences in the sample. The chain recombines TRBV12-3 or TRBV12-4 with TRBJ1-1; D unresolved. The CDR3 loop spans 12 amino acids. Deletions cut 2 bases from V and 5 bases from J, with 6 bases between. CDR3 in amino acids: CASSLRRTEAFF. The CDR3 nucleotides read TGTGCCAGCAGTTTAAGGAGAACTGAAGCTTTCTTT.

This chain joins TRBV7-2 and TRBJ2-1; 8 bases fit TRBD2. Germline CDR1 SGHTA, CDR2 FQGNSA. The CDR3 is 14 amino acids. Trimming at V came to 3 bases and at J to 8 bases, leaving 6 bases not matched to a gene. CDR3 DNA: TGTGCCAGCAGCTTCCGGACTAGCTCTTATGAGCAGTTCTTC. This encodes CASSFRTSSYEQFF.

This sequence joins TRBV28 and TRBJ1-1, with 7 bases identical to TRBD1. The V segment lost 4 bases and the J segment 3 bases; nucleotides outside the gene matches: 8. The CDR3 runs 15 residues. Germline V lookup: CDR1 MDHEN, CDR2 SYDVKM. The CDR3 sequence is CASSSYGRGHTEAFF. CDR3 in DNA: TGTGCCAGCAGTTCCTATGGAAGGGGGCACACTGAAGCTTTCTTT.

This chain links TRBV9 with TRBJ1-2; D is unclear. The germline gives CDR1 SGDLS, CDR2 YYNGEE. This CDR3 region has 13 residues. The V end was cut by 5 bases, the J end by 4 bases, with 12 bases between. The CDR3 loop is CASRRQEGYGYTF. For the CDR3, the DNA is TGTGCCAGCAGGCGCCAGGAGGGCTATGGCTACACCTTC.

The CDR3, as DNA: TGCGCCAGCAGTCAATCGGGCACCTCGAACACTGAAGCTTTCTTT. Protein sequence: CASSQSGTSNTEAFF. The rearrangement links TRBV23-1 to TRBJ1-1; D is ambiguous. TRBV23-1 is recorded as an ORF, its role being uncertain. The CDR3 runs to 15 residues. Between the trimmed V and J ends, which lost 0 bases and 1 base, there was a span of 9 bases.

The CDR3 sequence: CASNQGSPTDTQYF. The CDR3 DNA reads as TGTGCCAGCAATCAGGGGTCCCCCACAGATACGCAGTATTTT. This chain connects TRBV3-1 (or the pseudogene TRBV3-2) to TRBJ2-3; perhaps TRBD1 as D (6 bases). The CDR3 sequence is 14 residues long. V was pared by 7 bases and J by 2 bases, with 13 bases between. From germline, CDR1 is LGHDT and CDR2 YNNKEL (reference sequence).

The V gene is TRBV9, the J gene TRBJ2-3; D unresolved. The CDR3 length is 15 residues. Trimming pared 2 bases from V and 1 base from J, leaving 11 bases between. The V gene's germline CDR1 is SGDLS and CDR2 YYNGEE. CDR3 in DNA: TGTGCCAGCAGCGTGGCCCCCCAGGGCACAGATACGCAGTATTTT. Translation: CASSVAPQGTDTQYF. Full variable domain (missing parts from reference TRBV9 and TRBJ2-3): DSGVTQTPKHLITATGQRVTLRCSPRSGDLSVYWYQQSLDQGLQFLIQYYNGEERAKGNILERFSAQQFPDLHSELNLSSLELGDSALYFCASSVAPQGTDTQYFGPGTRLTVL.